One and the same sample provided the 12 T cell receptor beta chains below, sequenced in a study of type 1 regulatory T cells. TCRdb used MiXCR to reprocess the reads, holding one entry per CDR3 protein. The data hold over 55,000 distinct CDR3 sequences, with roughly 60% observed a single time. Their recognized antigens are unknown. Material: cultured T cells, either the whole culture or a sorted T cell fraction (not recorded which). Sample subset: Tr1-enriched cell product generated in vitro against host alloantigens. The receptors shown here come from a human donor in good health.

The chain links TRBV7-2 to TRBJ2-7, with a possible D match to TRBD2 (5 bases). V was trimmed by 2 bases and J by 5 bases, leaving 10 bases between them. This CDR3 comprises 13 residues. Germline lookup yields CDR1 SGHTA and CDR2 FQGNSA. The CDR3 protein is CASSLLDFNEQYF. The DNA for the CDR3 is TGTGCCAGCAGCTTACTGGACTTCAACGAGCAGTACTTC.

This clonotype was counted between two and nine times. The chain recombines TRBV6-2 or TRBV6-3 with TRBJ2-6; D possibly corresponds to TRBD1 (6 bases). The CDR3 sequence is 22 residues long. CDR1 and CDR2 (germline): MNHEY, SVGEGT. The V gene lost 2 bases and the J gene lost 0 bases, with 26 bases spanning the gap. The CDR3 region is CASSYAHDNPLIGGSGANVLTF. The CDR3, as DNA: TGTGCCAGCAGTTACGCACACGACAATCCCCTAATAGGGGGCTCTGGGGCCAACGTCCTGACTTTC.

The chain uses TRBV20-1 and TRBJ2-5; the D is unclear. The CDR3 runs to 11 residues. Germline V gene data show CDR1 as DFQATT and CDR2 as SNEGSKA (reference sequence). V was trimmed by 2 bases and J by 4 bases, leaving 5 bases between them. The CDR3 nucleotides are TGCAGTGCTAGACTTACAGAGACCCAGTACTTC. Translation gives CSARLTETQYF.

The V gene is TRBV11-2, the J gene TRBJ1-2; D is unresolved. The V end was cut by 6 bases, the J end by 6 bases, with 14 bases between. There are 13 residues in the CDR3. CDR1 and CDR2 (germline): SGHAT, FQNNGV. CDR3 DNA sequence: TGTGCCAGCAGATCGCTAGCGCCCGATGGCTACACCTTC. Its translation is CASRSLAPDGYTF. Full variable domain (remainder filled in from reference TRBV11-2 and TRBJ1-2): EAGVAQSPRYKIIEKRQSVAFWCNPISGHATLYWYQQILGQGPKLLIQFQNNGVVDDSQLPKDRFSAERLKGVDSTLKIQPAKLEDSAVYLCASRSLAPDGYTFGSGTRLTVV.

The chain uses TRBV19 and TRBJ2-3; tentative D call: TRBD2 (6 bases). The germline CDR1 and CDR2 sequences are LNHDA and SQIVND (reference sequence). CDR3 size: 14 residues. V shed 6 bases and J shed 4 bases, with 14 bases lying between them. The CDR3 sequence: CASRNRGGADTQYF. The CDR3 DNA reads as TGTGCCAGTAGGAATCGAGGAGGGGCAGATACGCAGTATTTT.

In its sample, this clonotype was seen a few times. This sequence joins TRBV29-1 and TRBJ1-2; no definite D call. The V end was cut by 7 bases, the J end by 2 bases, with 11 bases between. The CDR3 is 12 amino acids. Germline CDR1 is SQVTM and CDR2 is ANQGSEA. The CDR3 nucleotides are TGCAGCGATCGTTACGGAAACTATGGCTACACCTTC. It codes for CSDRYGNYGYTF.

This clonotype was observed a single time. The rearrangement links TRBV20-1 to TRBJ1-1; D is possibly TRBD1 (6 bases). This CDR3 is built from 17 residues. Germline values: CDR1 DFQATT, CDR2 SNEGSKA (reference sequence). Trimming took 6 bases from V and 3 from J, leaving 26 bases between them. In nucleotides, the CDR3 is TGCAGTGCGAGGGGGAATGGAGGCAGGCCGGGAGACACTGAAGCTTTCTTT. It specifies CSARGNGGRPGDTEAFF.

This chain connects TRBV20-1 to TRBJ2-5; D tentatively reads TRBD1 or TRBD2 (6 bases each). Germline values: CDR1 DFQATT, CDR2 SNEGSKA (reference sequence). The CDR3 consists of 12 residues. Between the trimmed V and J ends, which lost 3 bases and 5 bases, there was a span of 10 bases. CDR3: CSASGGWETQYF. As DNA, the CDR3 is TGCAGTGCTAGCGGGGGCTGGGAGACCCAGTACTTC.

This clonotype was recorded only once. The chain links TRBV3-1 to TRBJ2-7, with D uncertain. Between the trimmed V and J ends, which lost 8 bases and 1 base, there was a span of 12 bases. The CDR3 length is 13 residues. CDR1 is LGHDT, CDR2 YNNKEL, per germline (reference sequence). Written as DNA, the CDR3 is TGTGCCAGCGCTACCCACGGGTCCTACGAGCAGTACTTC. It encodes CASATHGSYEQYF.

This chain uses TRBV6-4 with TRBJ2-1; TRBD1 aligns across 9 bases. This CDR3 is 12 amino acids long. Germline loops: CDR1 MRHNA, CDR2 SNTAGT. Trimming took 2 bases from V and 13 from J; bases not matched to a gene: 3. CDR3 sequence: CASSDGDREQFF. CDR3 bases: TGTGCCAGCAGTGACGGGGACAGGGAACAGTTCTTC.

This clonotype ranks as medium-sized. The chain couples TRBV30 to TRBJ2-2; D call uncertain. CDR3 length: 14 residues. The V and J ends lost 1 base and 4 bases respectively, with 10 bases between them. Germline CDR1 GTSNPN, CDR2 SVGIG (reference sequence). CDR3 DNA: TGTGCCTGGAGTGAGTCGGTGTTCACCGGGGAGCTGTTTTTT. Amino acids: CAWSESVFTGELFF.

This CDR3 reads CASSEGESAGYEQYF. The CDR3 DNA reads as TGTGCCAGCAGTGAGGGGGAGTCGGCAGGGTACGAGCAGTACTTC. This chain links TRBV6-1 with TRBJ2-7, with D perhaps matching TRBD1 or TRBD2 (5 bases each). Germline V lookup: CDR1 MNHNS, CDR2 SASEGT. The CDR3 extends over 15 amino acids. V was clipped by 3 bases and J by 4 bases, with 16 bases between them.